This passage covers 2 T cell receptor beta chains from one sample sequenced in a study of blood T cell repertoires in COVID-19. Here immunoSEQ multiplex PCR was the method, and the copy in TCRdb shows in-frame clones only, minus some. The table shows under 350,000 clones, with approximately 85% occurring only once. Input material: peripheral blood. These receptors originate from a human donor in a cohort sampled during active COVID-19.

In regard to this clone: Distinct nucleotide sequences in the sample also encode this CDR3. The J gene is TRBJ1-1, the V gene TRBV18; a weak D match, TRBD1 (6 bases). Germline V gene lookup returns CDR1 KGHSH and CDR2 LQKENI. Trimming removed 2 bases from V and 1 base from J, with 8 bases in between. The CDR3 is made up of 14 amino acids. The CDR3 is CASSPGQKNTEAFF. As DNA, the CDR3 is TGTGCCAGCTCACCAGGACAGAAGAACACTGAAGCTTTCTTT.

This rearrangement joins TRBV4-1 to TRBJ2-2; the D is unclear. V lost 1 base and J 2 bases, leaving 8 bases between the germline ends. Germline CDR1 MGHRA, CDR2 YSYEKL. The CDR3 length is 15 residues. CDR3 residues: CASSQGFTNTGELFF. The CDR3 region has the DNA TGCGCCAGCAGCCAAGGGTTTACTAACACCGGGGAGCTGTTTTTT.